A single sample gave rise to the 25 T cell receptor beta chains below, sequenced in a study of brain T cells in children with intractable seizures. Indicated time point: blood from clinic visit 5 months post-surgery; TSC patient then seizure free. Libraries were prepared by immunoSEQ multiplex PCR; TCRdb keeps only in-frame clonotypes and omits some of them. The sample yields about 340,000 clones, nearly 95% seen once. Sequenced material: peripheral blood, taken approximately 5 months after surgery. All receptors come from a boy in the first two years of life with tuberous sclerosis and intractable seizures.

About this clone itself: An end of the junction does not agree with germline; a read error may underlie this. This sequence joins TRBV7-7 and TRBJ2-7; 11 bases line up with TRBD1. Germline V gene data show CDR1 as SSHAT and CDR2 as FNYEAQ (reference sequence). There are 14 residues in the CDR3. CDR3 nucleotide sequence: TGTGCTAGCAGTTCCGGGACAGGGGGAAGCGAGCAGTACTTC. It encodes CASSSGTGGSEQYF.

This chain joins TRBV11-3 and TRBJ1-4; D is undetermined. CDR3 length: 15 residues. The V gene lost 1 base and the J gene lost 4 bases, with 10 bases spanning the gap. Germline CDR1 is SGHNT and CDR2 is YENEEA. CDR3 residues: CASSLAQAGNEKLFF. In DNA, the CDR3 is TGTGCCAGCAGCTTAGCTCAGGCGGGTAATGAAAAACTGTTTTTT.

This clone was counted a single time. This CDR3 reads CASSRGQGGDEKLFF. In DNA form, the CDR3 reads TGCGCCAGCAGCCGCGGACAGGGTGGGGATGAAAAACTGTTTTTT. This chain links TRBV4-1 with TRBJ1-4; 8 bases map to TRBD1. The ends lost 4 bases at V and 6 bases at J; junction bases unmatched: 7. The CDR3 covers 15 residues. From germline, CDR1 is MGHRA and CDR2 YSYEKL.

This clone appeared a few times. The sample contains more than one DNA sequence encoding this CDR3. The V call is TRBV4-1, the J call TRBJ1-6, with D uncertain. Germline CDR1 MGHRA, CDR2 YSYEKL. Trimming left V 1 base short and J 6 bases short, with 4 bases between. CDR3 size: 13 residues. CDR3 loop: CASSQGGNSPLHF. The CDR3 DNA reads TGCGCCAGCAGCCAAGGGGGTAATTCACCCCTCCACTTT.

The chain recombines TRBV27 with TRBJ2-5, with TRBD2 as a possible D gene (5 bases). Germline V gives CDR1 MNHEY, CDR2 SMNVEV (reference sequence). V was clipped by 5 bases and J by 1 base, with 14 bases between them. This CDR3 is 15 amino acids long. CDR3 residues: CASSPLSSPQETQYF. DNA of the CDR3: TGTGCCAGCAGTCCACTCTCTAGCCCCCAAGAGACCCAGTACTTC.

V and J are TRBV21-1 and TRBJ2-1; the table's D call TRBD2 went unverified against the DNA. TRBV21-1 is a documented pseudogene. CDR3 length equals 19 residues. The CDR3 protein is CASSKKGGTGVSSYNEQFF. As DNA, the CDR3 is TGTGCCAGCAGCAAAAAGGGGGGGACCGGAGTCAGCTCCTACAATGAGCAGTTCTTC.

This clone was seen a handful of times. The V call is TRBV2, the J call TRBJ1-6; no definite D call. The CDR3 runs to 14 residues. V lost 7 bases, J lost 13 bases, and 20 bases lay in between. The germline CDR1 and CDR2 sequences are SNHLY and FYNNEI. In DNA form, the CDR3 reads TGTGCCAGCACCGCCGGGCAGCTCGGGAGGCCCCTCCACTTT. This codes for CASTAGQLGRPLHF.

The rearrangement joins TRBV10-1 to TRBJ1-1, with unresolved D. The germline V and J ends were trimmed by 11 bases and 1 base, with 5 bases remaining between them. Germline CDR1 is WNHNN and CDR2 is SYGVQD (reference sequence). The CDR3 is 10 amino acids. CDR3 in amino acids: CAPANTEAFF. The CDR3 coding sequence is TGCGCCCCGGCGAACACTGAAGCTTTCTTT.

The V call is TRBV4-2, the J call TRBJ2-7; TRBD2 matches 12 bases. The CDR3 is 21 amino acids. Germline V gene data show CDR1 as LGHNA and CDR2 as YNFKEQ. Trimming cost V 4 bases and J 3 bases; bases outside gene matches: 22. The CDR3 DNA reads TGTGCCAGCAGCCGAGTCCTCTCGACTAGCGGGAGAGAGACTATTAGCTACGAGCAGTACTTC. This encodes CASSRVLSTSGRETISYEQYF.

This sequence joins TRBV5-1 and TRBJ2-7; possibly TRBD1 for D (6 bases). This CDR3 has 15 amino acids. CDR1 and CDR2 from the germline V gene are SGHRS and YFSETQ. V was clipped by 4 bases and J by 2 bases, with 16 bases between them. The CDR3 region has the DNA TGCGCCAGCAGCGAGGGGACATCGATAGCCTACGAGCAGTACTTC. Amino acids: CASSEGTSIAYEQYF.

The rearrangement uses TRBV4-1 and TRBJ2-5; D is possibly TRBD1 (5 bases). Germline values: CDR1 MGHRA, CDR2 YSYEKL. CDR3 size: 13 residues. Trimming shortened V by 1 base and J by 4 bases, and 7 bases separated the two germline ends. The CDR3 nucleotides read TGCGCCAGCAGCCAAGGGGGCGTAGAGACCCAGTACTTC. It is translated as CASSQGGVETQYF.

The chain employs TRBV5-4 and TRBJ1-1; TRBD1 is a possible D gene (6 bases). This CDR3 comprises 17 residues. Trimming pared 1 base from V and 0 bases from J, leaving 16 bases between. From germline, CDR1 is SGHNT and CDR2 YYREEE (reference sequence). Here the CDR3 DNA reads TGTGCCAGCAGCTTGCCAGGCGGCAGGGGAATGAACACTGAAGCTTTCTTT. It yields the protein CASSLPGGRGMNTEAFF.

V is TRBV27 and J is TRBJ2-5; D unclear. V was cut by 3 bases and J by 2 bases, with 10 bases left in between. From germline, CDR1 is MNHEY and CDR2 SMNVEV (reference sequence). This CDR3 contains 14 residues. The CDR3 is CASSFPPGQETQYF. The CDR3 DNA is TGTGCCAGCAGTTTCCCCCCCGGACAAGAGACCCAGTACTTC.

The chain carries TRBV3-1 (or the pseudogene TRBV3-2) and TRBJ2-6, with D uncertain. Trimming left V 0 bases short and J 2 bases short, with 11 bases between. Germline V gene lookup returns CDR1 LGHDT and CDR2 YNNKEL (reference sequence). This CDR3 comprises 17 residues. The CDR3 loop reads CASSQDGRVTGANVLTF. CDR3 nucleotide sequence: TGTGCCAGCAGCCAAGATGGTAGGGTTACTGGGGCCAACGTCCTGACTTTC.

The chain recombines TRBV5-1 with TRBJ2-1; the match to TRBD2 covers 8 bases. The CDR3 contains 15 residues. The junction had 5 bases not matched to a gene; V was cut back by 1 base and J by 5 bases. Germline lookup yields CDR1 SGHRS and CDR2 YFSETQ. The CDR3 here is CASSLSGGLDNEQFF. Written as DNA, the CDR3 is TGCGCCAGCAGCTTGTCGGGGGGGTTGGACAATGAGCAGTTCTTC. The whole variable domain, filled in from reference TRBV5-1 and TRBJ2-1, reads KAGVTQTPRYLIKTRGQQVTLSCSPISGHRSVSWYQQTPGQGLQFLFEYFSETQRNKGNFPGRFSGRQFSNSRSEMNVSTLELGDSALYLCASSLSGGLDNEQFFGPGTRLTVL.

The J gene is TRBJ1-2, the V gene TRBV6-1; D might be TRBD1 (6 bases). CDR1 and CDR2 (germline): MNHNS, SASEGT. Trimming stripped 3 bases from V and 3 bases from J, with 11 bases between. The CDR3 is 14 residues long. In DNA, the CDR3 is TGTGCCAGCAGTGACACAGGGATCCACTATGGCTACACCTTC. Its translation: CASSDTGIHYGYTF.

This rearrangement joins TRBV11-2 to TRBJ1-2, with TRBD1 matching over 7 bases. The CDR3 spans 13 residues. In germline, CDR1 is SGHAT, CDR2 FQNNGV. The trim removed 5 bases at V and 4 bases at J, leaving 4 bases unmatched. The CDR3 region is CASSAGQVYGYTF. CDR3 in DNA: TGTGCCAGCAGCGCCGGACAGGTCTATGGCTACACCTTC.

This sequence joins TRBV2 and TRBJ2-5; 7 nucleotides match TRBD1. V lost 7 bases and J lost 4; bases outside the gene matches: 3. Germline values: CDR1 SNHLY, CDR2 FYNNEI. The CDR3 totals 12 residues. CDR3 sequence reads: CASIGGRETQYF. CDR3 nucleotide sequence: TGTGCCAGCATAGGGGGCCGAGAGACCCAGTACTTC.

V is TRBV11-3 and J is TRBJ2-2; D not certain. Germline CDR1 and CDR2: SGHNT and YENEEA. The CDR3 is made up of 15 amino acids. Trimming left V 4 bases short and J 0 bases short, with 9 bases between. CDR3 DNA sequence: TGTGCCAGCAGCTCCCTGCCCGCGAACACCGGGGAGCTGTTTTTT. Protein: CASSSLPANTGELFF. The full variable domain, completed using reference TRBV11-3 and TRBJ2-2, is EAGVVQSPRYKIIEKKQPVAFWCNPISGHNTLYWYLQNLGQGPELLIRYENEEAVDDSQLPKDRFSAERLKGVDSTLKIQPAELGDSAVYLCASSSLPANTGELFFGEGSRLTVL.

This chain uses TRBV5-4 with TRBJ2-7; D gene uncertain. The ends were cut back, 2 bases at V and 2 bases at J, with 14 bases in the middle. The CDR3 has 15 amino acids. Germline V lookup: CDR1 SGHNT, CDR2 YYREEE (reference sequence). CDR3 region: CASSLVGSAAYEQYF. As DNA, the CDR3 is TGTGCCAGCAGCTTAGTCGGATCCGCGGCCTACGAGCAGTACTTC.

The rearrangement links TRBV3-1 (or the pseudogene TRBV3-2) to TRBJ2-3; D uncertain. The length of the CDR3 is 14 residues. CDR1 is LGHDT and CDR2 is YNNKEL in the germline V gene (reference sequence). V lost 4 bases, J lost 4 bases, and 12 bases lay in between. CDR3 sequence (DNA): TGTGCCAGCAGCCTCTCACGCCCCCCAGATACGCAGTATTTT. It yields the protein CASSLSRPPDTQYF.

The sample holds a few counts of this clone. The chain has TRBV3-1 (or the pseudogene TRBV3-2) and TRBJ1-1; the D is unclear. CDR3 length equals 12 residues. Germline CDR1 and CDR2: LGHDT and YNNKEL (reference sequence). Trimming pared 4 bases from V and 1 base from J, leaving 4 bases between. The CDR3 DNA follows: TGTGCCAGCAGCCCCTCGAACACTGAAGCTTTCTTT. It encodes CASSPSNTEAFF.

This clone occurred once. This chain connects TRBV25-1 to TRBJ1-5, with D tentatively TRBD1 (5 bases). V was trimmed by 2 bases and J by 4 bases, leaving 6 bases between them. The CDR3 totals 13 residues. CDR1 is MGHDK, CDR2 SYGVNS, per germline. This CDR3 is CASSEGGNQPQHF. In DNA form, the CDR3 reads TGTGCCAGCAGTGAAGGGGGGAATCAGCCCCAGCATTTT.

The chain couples TRBV14 to TRBJ1-2; D unclear. The germline V gene has CDR1 SGHDN and CDR2 FVKESK. Trimming shortened V by 4 bases and J by 4 bases, and 19 bases separated the two germline ends. The CDR3 extends over 16 amino acids. CDR3: CASSRSSPAALYGYTF. Here the CDR3 DNA reads TGTGCCAGCAGCCGTTCAAGCCCTGCAGCACTCTATGGCTACACCTTC.

The rearrangement joins TRBV4-1 to TRBJ2-1; no definite D call. Germline V gene data show CDR1 as MGHRA and CDR2 as YSYEKL. The CDR3 covers 16 residues. Trimming removed 0 bases from V and 3 bases from J, with 12 bases in between. CDR3 sequence: CASSQESSRFYNEQFF. CDR3 in DNA: TGCGCCAGCAGCCAAGAATCATCCAGGTTCTACAATGAGCAGTTCTTC.